These 23 T cell receptor beta chains came from one sample sequenced in a study of neurological immune-mediated disorders. The sample's time point: longitudinal time-point 1 (baseline). MiXCR, run by TCRdb on the 5' RACE reads, gives a single entry per CDR3 protein. The top ten clones hold 6% to 8.5% of a sample with tens of thousands of distinct CDR3 sequences, approximately 11% of them seen once. Material for sequencing was PBMCs. Receptors originate from a male donor with HTLV-1-associated myelopathy (HAM/TSP).

This clonotype has at least ten counts. The genes are TRBV7-2 and TRBJ2-5; D is unclear. The CDR3 is 11 residues long. V lost 6 bases and J 5 bases, leaving 7 bases between the germline ends. Germline V gives CDR1 SGHTA, CDR2 FQGNSA. The DNA for the CDR3 is TGTGCCAGCAGTCCCTACGAGACCCAGTACTTC. Translating it yields CASSPYETQYF.

This clonotype was recorded many times. This chain joins TRBV20-1 and TRBJ1-3; 8 bases are shared with TRBD1. J lost 0 bases, V lost 6 bases, and 7 bases had no gene match. This CDR3 contains 15 residues. Germline values: CDR1 DFQATT, CDR2 SNEGSKA (reference sequence). In DNA, the CDR3 is TGCAGTGCAAGGGACAGGTCGAGCTCTGGAAACACCATATATTTT. This codes for CSARDRSSSGNTIYF.

This clonotype was observed many times. CDR3 DNA: TGTGCCATCAGTTCCGGAGCTTCGGCGGAGCGGGGGACAGATACGCAGTATTTT. This translates into CAISSGASAERGTDTQYF. The chain joins TRBV10-3 to TRBJ2-3; TRBD2 matches 8 bases. CDR1 and CDR2 from the germline V gene are ENHRY and SYGVKD. The CDR3 has 18 amino acids. J lost 3 bases, V lost 5 bases, and 16 bases had no gene match.

Ten or more counts support this clonotype. The chain recombines TRBV5-5 with TRBJ2-7, with D perhaps being TRBD1 or TRBD2 (6 bases each). Trimming pared 2 bases from V and 2 bases from J, leaving 14 bases between. Germline lookup yields CDR1 SGHKS and CDR2 YYEKEE (reference sequence). The CDR3 loop spans 15 amino acids. The CDR3 nucleotides read TGTGCCAGCAGCTTCGGGGTAAGGGGGGCCTACGAGCAGTACTTC. Protein sequence: CASSFGVRGAYEQYF.

This clonotype has a count of ten or more. The rearrangement joins TRBV9 to TRBJ2-5, with D perhaps matching TRBD1 (6 bases). Germline loops: CDR1 SGDLS, CDR2 YYNGEE. Deletions cut 1 base from V and 5 bases from J, with 15 bases between. CDR3 length: 15 amino acids. The DNA for the CDR3 is TGTGCCAGCAGCGTACTCACCTCCCAGGGGGAGACCCAGTACTTC. As protein: CASSVLTSQGETQYF.

This clonotype showed up many times. The gene calls are TRBV20-1 and TRBJ1-1, with a tentative D call TRBD1 (5 bases). The CDR3 extends over 14 amino acids. Germline CDR1 and CDR2: DFQATT and SNEGSKA (reference sequence). V was trimmed by 6 bases and J by 3 bases, leaving 17 bases between them. The CDR3 is CSAGEGNRHTEAFF. DNA for the CDR3: TGCAGTGCCGGAGAGGGCAACAGGCACACTGAAGCTTTCTTT.

This clonotype was found many times. V gene TRBV7-3 combines with J gene TRBJ2-1; D gene uncertain. V shed 1 base and J shed 8 bases, with 12 bases lying between them. Germline CDR1 and CDR2: SGHTA and FQGTGA. The CDR3 covers 14 residues. CDR3 sequence reads: CASSLRLVGDEQFF. Here the CDR3 DNA reads TGTGCCAGCAGCTTAAGGCTAGTAGGAGATGAGCAGTTCTTC.

The genes are TRBV6-1 and TRBJ2-1, with D perhaps matching TRBD1 (5 bases). V lost 2 bases to trimming and J lost 2 bases, with 13 bases between them. Germline-derived CDR1 and CDR2 are MNHNS and SASEGT. The CDR3 has 16 residues. The CDR3 sequence is CASSERLQAAYNEQFF. CDR3 coding DNA: TGTGCCAGCAGTGAACGTTTACAGGCCGCCTACAATGAGCAGTTCTTC.

The J gene is TRBJ1-2, the V gene TRBV7-2, with D possibly matching TRBD1 (5 bases). Germline V lookup: CDR1 SGHTA, CDR2 FQGNSA. V was trimmed by 0 bases and J by 0 bases, leaving 20 bases between them. The CDR3 covers 19 residues. CDR3 residues: CASSLAADADVRANYGYTF. The CDR3 DNA follows: TGTGCCAGCAGCTTAGCGGCGGACGCAGACGTCAGGGCTAACTATGGCTACACCTTC.

A word on this clonotype: A much bigger clone sits one base away, suggesting this may be a read error. The chain uses TRBV14 and TRBJ2-7, with a tentative D call TRBD1 (6 bases). The CDR3 length is 13 residues. The germline gives CDR1 SGHDN, CDR2 FVKESK. The CDR3 nucleotides are TGTGCCAGCAGCTACAGGGTGTGGGGCGAGCATTACTTC. This encodes CASSYRVWGEHYF. Complete variable domain (other parts from reference TRBV14 and TRBJ2-7): EAGVTQFPSHSVIEKGQTVTLRCDPISGHDNLYWYRRVMGKEIKFLLHFVKESKQDESGMPNNRFLAERTGGTYSTLKVQPAELEDSGVYFCASSYRVWGEHYFGPGTRLTVT.

As to this clonotype: The junction and the germline gene differ at one end; a read error may be behind it. J is TRBJ2-2 and V is TRBV29-1; the D gene could be TRBD1 or TRBD2 (6 bases each). CDR3 length equals 12 residues. Germline loops: CDR1 SQVTM, CDR2 ANQGSEA. The CDR3 sequence: CIATRGDGQLFF. In DNA, the CDR3 is TGCATCGCCACAAGGGGGGACGGGCAGCTGTTTTTT.

This clonotype has at least ten counts. The chain couples TRBV20-1 to TRBJ1-6; TRBD1 aligns across 9 bases. Germline V gene sequence: CDR1 DFQATT, CDR2 SNEGSKA (reference sequence). V gave up 4 bases and J gave up 7 bases; unmatched junction bases: 5. The CDR3 sequence is 14 residues long. DNA for the CDR3: TGCAGTGCTACACAGGGGGCTTGGAATTCACCCCTCCACTTT. Amino acids: CSATQGAWNSPLHF.

This clonotype was seen many times. The chain is built from TRBV7-2 and TRBJ2-1; D is unclear. The germline CDR1 and CDR2 sequences are SGHTA and FQGNSA. The CDR3 length is 15 residues. Trimming removed 5 bases at V and 0 bases at J, with 11 bases between. The CDR3 protein is CASSIRRNSYNEQFF. The CDR3 nucleotides are TGTGCCAGCAGCATCCGGAGAAACTCCTACAATGAGCAGTTCTTC. Combining the CDR3 with reference TRBV7-2 and TRBJ2-1 gives the whole variable domain GAGVSQSPSNKVTEKGKDVELRCDPISGHTALYWYRQSLGQGLEFLIYFQGNSAPDKSGLPSDRFSAERTGGSVSTLTIQRTQQEDSAVYLCASSIRRNSYNEQFFGPGTRLTVL.

In its sample, this clonotype was seen many times. The chain combines TRBV7-3 with TRBJ2-7; either TRBD1 or TRBD2 may supply D (5 bases each). This CDR3 region has 13 residues. V lost 6 bases and J lost 4, with 13 bases in between. The germline V gene has CDR1 SGHTA and CDR2 FQGTGA. For the CDR3, the DNA is TGTGCCAGCAGTCGGGACCGGGCGTACGAGCAGTACTTC. Translated: CASSRDRAYEQYF.

This clonotype came up many times. The chain joins TRBV7-2 to TRBJ2-7; D possibly matches TRBD1 or TRBD2 (6 bases each). The V end was cut by 3 bases, the J end by 1 base, with 13 bases between. CDR1 and CDR2 from the germline V gene are SGHTA and FQGNSA. This CDR3 is built from 15 residues. CDR3 in amino acids: CASSLLGGGSYEQYF. As DNA, the CDR3 is TGTGCCAGCAGCTTGTTGGGGGGCGGTTCCTACGAGCAGTACTTC.

This clonotype has a handful of counts. The CDR3 nucleotides are TGTGCCAGTTTTCCCCGGGACAGCACGCGCCTTGGGTCACCCCTCCACTTT. The encoded protein is CASFPRDSTRLGSPLHF. The V gene is TRBV25-1, the J gene TRBJ1-6; 7 bases are a match to TRBD1. The CDR3 length is 17 residues. J was trimmed by 10 bases and V by 9 bases; bases with no gene match: 21. Germline assignment: CDR1 MGHDK and CDR2 SYGVNS.

There are many counts of this clonotype. The chain carries TRBV10-3 and TRBJ2-6, with D possibly TRBD1 on 5 matching bases. The CDR3 loop spans 17 amino acids. V lost 7 bases and J 2 bases, leaving 18 bases between the germline ends. The germline V gene encodes CDR1 ENHRY and CDR2 SYGVKD. CDR3 protein: CAIKQSEGQAGANVLTF. CDR3 DNA sequence: TGTGCCATCAAGCAGAGTGAAGGACAAGCTGGGGCCAACGTCCTGACTTTC.

This clonotype was counted at least ten times. V is TRBV28 and J is TRBJ1-6; possibly TRBD1 for D (5 bases). Germline-derived CDR1 and CDR2 are MDHEN and SYDVKM. This CDR3 spans 15 amino acids. Trimming cost V 6 bases and J 7 bases, with 16 bases left between them. This CDR3 is CASRTSGRLNSPLHF. CDR3 sequence (DNA): TGTGCCAGCAGAACCTCGGGGCGGCTAAATTCACCCCTCCACTTT.

The chain couples TRBV19 to TRBJ2-2; D not resolved. The CDR3 has 14 amino acids. Trimming took off 1 base at V and 0 bases at J, with 3 bases between the two ends. The germline V gene has CDR1 LNHDA and CDR2 SQIVND (reference sequence). CDR3: CASSIVANTGELFF. CDR3 DNA: TGTGCCAGTAGTATAGTCGCGAACACCGGGGAGCTGTTTTTT.

This clonotype was found many times. The J gene is TRBJ2-3, the V gene TRBV5-1; the D gene is possibly TRBD2 (6 bases). Germline V gene lookup returns CDR1 SGHRS and CDR2 YFSETQ. Trimming cost V 0 bases and J 4 bases, with 9 bases left between them. This CDR3 contains 14 residues. The DNA for the CDR3 is TGCGCCAGCAGCTTGGGGGGGGTCGCAGATACGCAGTATTTT. It is translated as CASSLGGVADTQYF.

There are many counts of this clonotype. The chain carries TRBV2 and TRBJ2-7; tentatively, D is TRBD1 or TRBD2 (7 bases each). V shed 2 bases and J shed 2 bases, with 13 bases lying between them. Germline values: CDR1 SNHLY, CDR2 FYNNEI. The CDR3 contains 15 residues. The CDR3 reads CASSESGGQTYEQYF. DNA for the CDR3: TGTGCCAGCAGTGAATCGGGGGGACAGACCTACGAGCAGTACTTC.

This clonotype was detected once. A read error may account for a junction end that differs from germline. The V and J genes are TRBV28 and TRBJ1-1; D call uncertain. The CDR3 length is 14 residues. The germline gives CDR1 MDHEN, CDR2 SYDVKM. CDR3 amino acids: CASRTLGLNTEAVF. CDR3 coding DNA: TGTGCCAGCAGAACGCTCGGACTGAACACTGAAGCTGTCTTC.

This clonotype was detected ten times or more. The chain employs TRBV4-3 and TRBJ2-2; no reliable D call. Looked up from germline, CDR1 is LGHNA and CDR2 is YSLEER. This CDR3 has 13 amino acids. Deletions cut 2 bases from V and 5 bases from J, with 6 bases between. The CDR3 is CASSQLDTGELFF. The DNA of the CDR3 is TGCGCCAGCAGCCAATTGGATACCGGGGAGCTGTTTTTT.